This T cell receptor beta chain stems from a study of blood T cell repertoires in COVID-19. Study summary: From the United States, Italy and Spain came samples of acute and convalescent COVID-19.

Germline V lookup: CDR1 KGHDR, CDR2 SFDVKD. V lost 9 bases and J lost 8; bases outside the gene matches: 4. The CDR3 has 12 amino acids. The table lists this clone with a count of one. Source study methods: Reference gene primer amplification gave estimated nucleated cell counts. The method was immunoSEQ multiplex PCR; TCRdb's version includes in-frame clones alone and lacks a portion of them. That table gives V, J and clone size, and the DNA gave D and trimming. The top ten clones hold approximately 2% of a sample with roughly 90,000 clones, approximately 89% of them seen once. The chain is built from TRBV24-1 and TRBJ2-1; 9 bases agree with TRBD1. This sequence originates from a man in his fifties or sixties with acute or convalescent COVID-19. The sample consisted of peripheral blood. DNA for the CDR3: TGTGCCACCGGGACAGGGTTGGATGAGCAGTTCTTC. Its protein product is CATGTGLDEQFF.